Here is one TCR beta chain with its context. Its antigen is not known. The study ran its PCR with 60 Vbeta and 13 Jbeta primers. Sequencing was performed with immunoSEQ multiplex PCR; in TCRdb, only in-frame clones are kept and a portion is missing. The top ten clones hold approximately 8% of a sample with 90,000 to 100,000 clones, roughly 80% of them seen once. This specimen comes from a study of cytomegalovirus exposure and HLA in healthy donors. Notes on the study in general: Across donors, presence/absence analyses took sequencing depth to be roughly uniform. Cytomegalovirus association was assigned to about 150 TCR beta chains.

Material for sequencing was PBMCs. The receptor comes from a female donor in good health and CMV-seronegative.

The CDR3 region has the DNA TGTGCCAGCAGCTTAGGGCACGGGGGAGAAACCGGGGAGCTGTTTTTT. Its protein product is CASSLGHGGETGELFF. The rearrangement joins TRBV11-3 to TRBJ2-2; maybe TRBD2 (6 bases). This CDR3 region has 16 residues. V gave up 1 base and J gave up 5 bases, with 14 bases separating them. Germline V CDR1 and CDR2: SGHNT, YENEEA.